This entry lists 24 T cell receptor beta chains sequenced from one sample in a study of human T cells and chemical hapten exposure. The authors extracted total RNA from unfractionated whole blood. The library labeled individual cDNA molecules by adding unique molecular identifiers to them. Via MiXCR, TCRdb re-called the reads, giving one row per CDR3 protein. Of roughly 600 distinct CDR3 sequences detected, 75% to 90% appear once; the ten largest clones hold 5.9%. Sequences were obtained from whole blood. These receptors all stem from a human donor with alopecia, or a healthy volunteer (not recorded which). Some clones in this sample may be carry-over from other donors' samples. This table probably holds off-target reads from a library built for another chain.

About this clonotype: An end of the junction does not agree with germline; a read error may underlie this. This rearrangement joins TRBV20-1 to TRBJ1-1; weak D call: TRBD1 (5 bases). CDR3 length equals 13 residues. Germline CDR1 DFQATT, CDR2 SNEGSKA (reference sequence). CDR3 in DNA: TGCAGTGCTAGTCCCGAGGGGAACACGGAAGCTTTCTTT. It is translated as CSASPEGNTEAFF.

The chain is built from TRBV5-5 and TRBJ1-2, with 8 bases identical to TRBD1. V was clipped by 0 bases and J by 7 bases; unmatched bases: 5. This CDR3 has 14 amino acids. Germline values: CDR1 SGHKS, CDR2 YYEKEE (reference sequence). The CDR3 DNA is TGTGCCAGCAGCTTGGTGCAGGGGGCGGTTGGCTACACCTTC. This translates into CASSLVQGAVGYTF.

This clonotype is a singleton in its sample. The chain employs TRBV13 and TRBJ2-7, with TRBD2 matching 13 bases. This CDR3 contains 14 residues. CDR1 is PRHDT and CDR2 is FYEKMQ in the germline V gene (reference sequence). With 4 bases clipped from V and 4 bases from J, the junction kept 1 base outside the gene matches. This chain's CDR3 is CASSSTSGRYEQYF. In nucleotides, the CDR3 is TGTGCCAGCAGCTCGACTAGCGGGAGGTACGAGCAGTACTTC.

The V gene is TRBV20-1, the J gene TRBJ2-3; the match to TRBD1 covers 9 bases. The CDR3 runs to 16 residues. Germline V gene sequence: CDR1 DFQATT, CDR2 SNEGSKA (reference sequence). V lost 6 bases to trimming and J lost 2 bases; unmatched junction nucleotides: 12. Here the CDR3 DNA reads TGCAGTGCAGAATATGGGACAGGGACCACCACAGATACGCAGTATTTT. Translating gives CSAEYGTGTTTDTQYF.

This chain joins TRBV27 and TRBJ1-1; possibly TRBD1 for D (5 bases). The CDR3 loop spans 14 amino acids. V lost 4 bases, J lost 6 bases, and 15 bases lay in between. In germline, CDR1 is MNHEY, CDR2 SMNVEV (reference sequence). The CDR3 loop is CASSYRQLGAEAFF. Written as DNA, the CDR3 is TGTGCCAGCAGTTACCGACAGTTAGGCGCTGAAGCTTTCTTT.

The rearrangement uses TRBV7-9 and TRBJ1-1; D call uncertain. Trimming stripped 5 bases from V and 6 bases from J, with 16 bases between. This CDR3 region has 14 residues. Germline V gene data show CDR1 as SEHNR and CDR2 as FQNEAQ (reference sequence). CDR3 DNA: TGTGCCAGCAGCAATGATACTTTGCCCGCTGAAGCTTTCTTT. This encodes CASSNDTLPAEAFF.

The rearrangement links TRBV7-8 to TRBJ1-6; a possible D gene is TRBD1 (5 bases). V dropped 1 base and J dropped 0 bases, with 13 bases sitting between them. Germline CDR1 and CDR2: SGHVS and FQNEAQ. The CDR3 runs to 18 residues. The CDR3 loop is CASSLEEDSLSYNSPLHF. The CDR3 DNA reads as TGTGCCAGCAGCTTAGAGGAAGACAGCCTCTCCTATAATTCACCCCTCCACTTT.

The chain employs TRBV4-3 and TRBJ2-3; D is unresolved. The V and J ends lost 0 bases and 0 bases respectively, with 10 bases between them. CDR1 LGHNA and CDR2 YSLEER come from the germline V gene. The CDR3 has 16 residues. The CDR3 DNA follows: TGCGCCAGCAGCCAAGAAAACCCGCCTAGCACAGATACGCAGTATTTT. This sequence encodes CASSQENPPSTDTQYF.

The CDR3 loop is CASSLLAGTSTDTQYF. DNA of the CDR3: TGTGCCAGCAGCTTACTAGCGGGGACTAGCACAGATACGCAGTATTTT. The rearrangement joins TRBV11-2 to TRBJ2-3; 9 nucleotides agree with TRBD2. CDR3 length equals 16 residues. Trimming cost V 2 bases and J 0 bases; bases outside gene matches: 3. Germline values: CDR1 SGHAT, CDR2 FQNNGV.

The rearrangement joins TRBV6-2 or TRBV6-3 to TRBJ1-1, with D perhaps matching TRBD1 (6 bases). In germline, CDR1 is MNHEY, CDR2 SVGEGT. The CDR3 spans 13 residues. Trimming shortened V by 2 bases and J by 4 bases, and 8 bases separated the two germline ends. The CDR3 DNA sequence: TGTGCCAGCAGTTACCGGGGGCTCACTGAAGCTTTCTTT. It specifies CASSYRGLTEAFF.

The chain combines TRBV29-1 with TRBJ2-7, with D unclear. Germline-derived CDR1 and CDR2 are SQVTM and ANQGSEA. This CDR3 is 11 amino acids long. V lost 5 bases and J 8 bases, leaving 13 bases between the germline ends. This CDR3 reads CSVYDTLQQYF. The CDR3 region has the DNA TGCAGCGTTTATGACACCCTCCAGCAGTACTTC.

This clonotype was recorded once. The CDR3 loop is CASSLGETQYF. The CDR3 nucleotides read TGTGCCAGCAGTTTGGGGGAGACCCAGTACTTC. The chain recombines TRBV27 with TRBJ2-5; D is uncertain. The CDR3 spans 11 residues. The germline V gene has CDR1 MNHEY and CDR2 SMNVEV (reference sequence). The V end was cut by 3 bases, the J end by 5 bases, with 4 bases between.

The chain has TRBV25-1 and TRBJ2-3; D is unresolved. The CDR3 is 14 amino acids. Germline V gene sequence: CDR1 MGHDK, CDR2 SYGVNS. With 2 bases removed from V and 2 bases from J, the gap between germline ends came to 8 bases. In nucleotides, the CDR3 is TGTGCCAGCAGTGAAACCCAGGTCACAGATACGCAGTATTTT. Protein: CASSETQVTDTQYF.

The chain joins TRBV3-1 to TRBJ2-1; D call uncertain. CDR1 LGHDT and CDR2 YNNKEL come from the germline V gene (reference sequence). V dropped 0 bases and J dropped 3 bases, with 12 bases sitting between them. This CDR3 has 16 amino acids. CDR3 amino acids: CASSQDETNYYNEQFF. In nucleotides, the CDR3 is TGTGCCAGCAGCCAAGATGAAACCAACTACTACAATGAGCAGTTCTTC.

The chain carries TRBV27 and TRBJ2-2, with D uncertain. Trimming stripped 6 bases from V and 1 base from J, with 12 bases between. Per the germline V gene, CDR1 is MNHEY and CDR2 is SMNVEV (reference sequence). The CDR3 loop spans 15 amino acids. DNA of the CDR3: TGTGCCAGCAGGCGCTTCCCTTTGAACACCGGGGAGCTGTTTTTT. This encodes CASRRFPLNTGELFF.

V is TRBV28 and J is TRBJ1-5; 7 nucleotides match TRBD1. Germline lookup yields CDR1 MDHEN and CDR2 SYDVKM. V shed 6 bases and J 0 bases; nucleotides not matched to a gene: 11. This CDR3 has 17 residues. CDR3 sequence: CASSLDRWGYSNQPQHF. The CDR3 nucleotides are TGTGCCAGCAGCTTGGACAGGTGGGGGTATAGCAATCAGCCCCAGCATTTT. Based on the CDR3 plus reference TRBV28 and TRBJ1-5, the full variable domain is DVKVTQSSRYLVKRTGEKVFLECVQDMDHENMFWYRQDPGLGLRLIYFSYDVKMKEKGDIPEGYSVSREKKERFSLILESASTNQTSMYLCASSLDRWGYSNQPQHFGDGTRLSIL.

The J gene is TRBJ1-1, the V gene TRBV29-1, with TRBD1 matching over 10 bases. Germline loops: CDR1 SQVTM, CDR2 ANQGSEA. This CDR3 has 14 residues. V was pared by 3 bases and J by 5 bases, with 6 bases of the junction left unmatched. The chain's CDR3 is CSVDRTGGRTEAFF. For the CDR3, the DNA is TGCAGCGTTGACAGGACAGGGGGAAGGACTGAAGCTTTCTTT.

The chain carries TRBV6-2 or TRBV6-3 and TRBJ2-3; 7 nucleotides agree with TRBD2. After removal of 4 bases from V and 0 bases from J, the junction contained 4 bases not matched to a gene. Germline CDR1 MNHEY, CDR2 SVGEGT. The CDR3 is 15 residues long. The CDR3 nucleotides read TGTGCCAGCAGTTCCATTAGCGGGAGCACAGATACGCAGTATTTT. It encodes CASSSISGSTDTQYF.

Here the CDR3 reads CSVEEVSTDTQYF. The CDR3 DNA reads as TGCAGCGTTGAGGAAGTTAGCACAGATACGCAGTATTTT. The chain recombines TRBV29-1 with TRBJ2-3, with unresolved D. CDR1 and CDR2 from the germline V gene are SQVTM and ANQGSEA. Trimming shortened V by 3 bases and J by 0 bases, and 7 bases separated the two germline ends. This CDR3 region has 13 residues.

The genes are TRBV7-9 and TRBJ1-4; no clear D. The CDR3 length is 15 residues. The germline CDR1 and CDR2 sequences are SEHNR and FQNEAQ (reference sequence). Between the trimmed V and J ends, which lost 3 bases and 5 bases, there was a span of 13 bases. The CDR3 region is CASSLTILLNEKLFF. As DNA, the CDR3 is TGTGCCAGCAGCTTGACGATCCTCCTAAATGAAAAACTGTTTTTT.

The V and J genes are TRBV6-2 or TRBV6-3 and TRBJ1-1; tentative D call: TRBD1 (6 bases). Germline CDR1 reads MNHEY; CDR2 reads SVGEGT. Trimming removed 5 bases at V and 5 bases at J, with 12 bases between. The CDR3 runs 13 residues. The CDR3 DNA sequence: TGTGCCAGCAGTCGAAAACAGGGAACTGAAGCTTTCTTT. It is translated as CASSRKQGTEAFF.

CDR3 sequence: CSARNRGGTGELFF. The CDR3 region has the DNA TGCAGTGCTAGAAACCGGGGCGGCACCGGGGAGCTGTTTTTT. The rearrangement links TRBV20-1 to TRBJ2-2; tentatively, D is TRBD1 or TRBD2 (5 bases each). The V and J ends lost 2 bases and 4 bases respectively, with 11 bases between them. The CDR3 extends over 14 amino acids. The germline V gene has CDR1 DFQATT and CDR2 SNEGSKA (reference sequence).

The DNA of the CDR3 is TGTGCCAGCTCACCCAGGGCTAATTCACCCCTCCACTTT. Translating gives CASSPRANSPLHF. The chain joins TRBV18 to TRBJ1-6, with D perhaps TRBD1 (5 bases). Germline loops: CDR1 KGHSH, CDR2 LQKENI. Trimming stripped 3 bases from V and 6 bases from J, with 6 bases between. The CDR3 sequence is 13 residues long.

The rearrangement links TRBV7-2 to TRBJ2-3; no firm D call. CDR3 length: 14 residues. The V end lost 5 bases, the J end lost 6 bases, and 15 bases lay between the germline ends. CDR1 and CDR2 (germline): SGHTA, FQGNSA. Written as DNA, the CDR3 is TGTGCCAGCAGCCTCTACTCCGGAGACGATACGCAGTATTTT. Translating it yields CASSLYSGDDTQYF.